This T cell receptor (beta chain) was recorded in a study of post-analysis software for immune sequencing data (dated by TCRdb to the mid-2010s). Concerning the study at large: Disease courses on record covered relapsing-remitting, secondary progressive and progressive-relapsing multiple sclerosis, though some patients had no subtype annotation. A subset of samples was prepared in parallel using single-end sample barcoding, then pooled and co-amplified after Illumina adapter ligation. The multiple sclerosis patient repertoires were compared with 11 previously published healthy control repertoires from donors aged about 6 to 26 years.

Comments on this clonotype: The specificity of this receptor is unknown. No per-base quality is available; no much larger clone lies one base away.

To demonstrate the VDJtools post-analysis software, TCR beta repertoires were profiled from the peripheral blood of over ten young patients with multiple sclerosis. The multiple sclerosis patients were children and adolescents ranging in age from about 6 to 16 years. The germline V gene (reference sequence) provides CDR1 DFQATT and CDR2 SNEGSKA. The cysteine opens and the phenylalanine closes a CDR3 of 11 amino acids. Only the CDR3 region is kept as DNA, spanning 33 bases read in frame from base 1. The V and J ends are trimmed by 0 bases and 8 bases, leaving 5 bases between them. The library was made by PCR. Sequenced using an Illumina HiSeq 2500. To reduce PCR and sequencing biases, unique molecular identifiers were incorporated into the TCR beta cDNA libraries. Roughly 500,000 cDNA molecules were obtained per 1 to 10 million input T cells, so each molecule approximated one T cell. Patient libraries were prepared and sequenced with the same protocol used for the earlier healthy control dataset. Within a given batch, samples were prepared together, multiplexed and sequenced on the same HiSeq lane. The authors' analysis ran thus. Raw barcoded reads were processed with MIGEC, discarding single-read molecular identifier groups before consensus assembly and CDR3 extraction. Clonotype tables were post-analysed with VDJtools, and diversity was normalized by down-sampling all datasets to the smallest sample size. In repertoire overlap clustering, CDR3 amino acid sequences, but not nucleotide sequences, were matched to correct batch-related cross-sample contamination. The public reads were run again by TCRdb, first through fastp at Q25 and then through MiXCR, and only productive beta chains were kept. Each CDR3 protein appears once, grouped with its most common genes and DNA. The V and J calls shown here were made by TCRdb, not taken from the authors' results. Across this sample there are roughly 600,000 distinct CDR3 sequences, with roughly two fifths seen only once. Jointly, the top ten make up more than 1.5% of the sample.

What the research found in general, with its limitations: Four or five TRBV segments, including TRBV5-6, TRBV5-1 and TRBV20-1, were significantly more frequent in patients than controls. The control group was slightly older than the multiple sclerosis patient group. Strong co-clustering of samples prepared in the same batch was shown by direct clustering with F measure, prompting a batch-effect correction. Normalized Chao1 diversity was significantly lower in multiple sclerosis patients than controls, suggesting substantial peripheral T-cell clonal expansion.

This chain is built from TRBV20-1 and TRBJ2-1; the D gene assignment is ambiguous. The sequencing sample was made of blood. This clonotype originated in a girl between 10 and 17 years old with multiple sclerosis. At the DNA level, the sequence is TGCAGTGCTAGAGATAAGTATGAGCAGTTCTTC. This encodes CSARDKYEQFF.